This record looks at one T cell receptor (beta chain) sequence and its context. As originally analysed: Reference gene primers were amplified, and this amplification served to estimate nucleated cell counts. Here immunoSEQ multiplex PCR was the method, and the copy in TCRdb shows in-frame clones only, minus some. V and J calls plus clone size are reproduced from that table; the DNA served to infer D and trimming. The table includes roughly 300,000 clones, 90% detected once. The data belong to a study of blood T cell repertoires in COVID-19. Study context: The cDNA or gDNA used as material had been derived from T cells, B-cell-depleted T cells, or PBMCs.

Those enrolled in Seattle joined during active infection and were followed longitudinally afterward. This CDR3 comprises 15 residues. Trimming removed 0 bases from V and 4 bases from J, with 12 bases in between. Looked up from germline, CDR1 is MGHRA and CDR2 is YSYEKL. The chain joins TRBV4-1 to TRBJ1-1, with no clear D. The sequence derives from a woman between 25 and 40 years old with COVID-19, enrolled during active disease. The source material was peripheral blood. In DNA, the CDR3 is TGCGCCAGCAGCCAAGATGGAGGAACCGGCACTGAAGCTTTCTTT. Translated, it gives CASSQDGGTGTEAFF.